What follows is one T cell receptor (beta chain) and its context. The data are from a study of T-cell reconstitution after alpha-beta-depleted transplantation in children. This CDR3 region has 12 residues. Looked up from germline, CDR1 is SEHNR and CDR2 is FQNEAQ (reference sequence). Trimming removed 8 bases from V and 7 bases from J, with 12 bases in between. Preparing the TCRbeta library involved the use of unique molecular identifiers. TCRdb re-derived calls from the PCR reads in MiXCR, one entry per CDR3 protein. The table records 450,000 to 500,000 distinct CDR3 sequences, about 12% of them present only once.

The source was PBMCs from the stem cell graft donor, collected from the stem cell graft. The receptor was isolated from a human donor who donated a stem cell graft to a child with combined immunodeficiency. The chain has TRBV7-9 and TRBJ1-5; D gene ambiguous. CDR3 coding DNA: TGTGCCAGCGAGAGAGACGGGCAGCCCCAGCATTTT. It encodes CASERDGQPQHF. Full variable domain (rest looked up from reference TRBV7-9 and TRBJ1-5): DTGVSQNPRHKITKRGQNVTFRCDPISEHNRLYWYRQTLGQGPEFLTYFQNEAQLEKSRLLSDRFSAERPKGSFSTLEIQRTEQGDSAMYLCASERDGQPQHFGDGTRLSIL.